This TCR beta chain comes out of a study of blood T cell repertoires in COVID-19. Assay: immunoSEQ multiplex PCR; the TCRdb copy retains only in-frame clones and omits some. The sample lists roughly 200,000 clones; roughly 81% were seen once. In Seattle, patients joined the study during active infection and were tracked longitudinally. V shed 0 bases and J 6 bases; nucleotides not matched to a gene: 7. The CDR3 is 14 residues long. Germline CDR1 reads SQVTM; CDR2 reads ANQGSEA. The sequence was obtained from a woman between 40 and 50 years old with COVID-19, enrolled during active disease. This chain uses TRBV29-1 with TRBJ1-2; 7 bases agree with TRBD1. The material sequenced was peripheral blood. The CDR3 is CSVEDPTGLNGYTF. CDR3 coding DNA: TGCAGCGTTGAAGACCCGACAGGGTTAAATGGCTACACCTTC.